This T cell receptor beta chain was sequenced during a study of T-cell memory formation after mild COVID-19. Study in general: TCR clusters mostly belonged to single donors.

The CDR3 consists of 14 residues. Germline assignment: CDR1 SNHLY and CDR2 FYNNEI. The ends were cut back, 6 bases at V and 0 bases at J, with 9 bases in the middle. This clonotype was detected a few times. It was 5'RACE with constant-segment primers that produced the TCR alpha and TCR beta cDNA libraries, which carried sample barcodes and UMIs. TCRdb called the 5' RACE reads again in MiXCR, with one record for every CDR3 protein. The sample shows approximately 260,000 distinct CDR3 sequences, approximately 18% of them seen only once. The sequence came from a young man who had mild COVID-19 (a few samples of this study predate the infection). Cell type and time point are not known. The material sequenced was PBMCs or a T cell subset sorted from them (not recorded which). The genes are TRBV2 and TRBJ2-1; the D gene is possibly TRBD2 (6 bases). CDR3 nucleotides: TGTGCCAGCAGGGCGGGAAGCTCCTACAATGAGCAGTTCTTC. Its protein is CASRAGSSYNEQFF.